The TCR beta chain under discussion was sequenced for a study of chemoradiotherapy in HPV16-positive cancers. Study summary: Candidate HPV-specific clones and shared TCR motifs came from two HPV16-positive patients. Findings of the study overall: Candidate HPV-specific clones and E7-related TCR motifs grew in tumor during treatment.

The repertoire was sequenced with immunoSEQ multiplex PCR; TCRdb's copy has only in-frame clones and lacks some. The sample holds 20,000 to 30,000 clones, over 85% seen once. This CDR3 spans 15 amino acids. V was pared by 5 bases and J by 2 bases, with 15 bases between. CDR1 is MGHDK, CDR2 SYGVNS, per germline. In the case of this clone: Its antigen is unidentified.

The J gene is TRBJ2-5, the V gene TRBV25-1; weak D call: TRBD2 (8 bases). The source of this sequence is a human donor with HPV-associated anogenital cancer. The specimen was blood, collected from a patient who underwent chemoradiotherapy. CDR3 coding DNA: TGTGCCAGCAGTCTTAGCGGGACAGCTCAAGAGACCCAGTACTTC. This codes for CASSLSGTAQETQYF.